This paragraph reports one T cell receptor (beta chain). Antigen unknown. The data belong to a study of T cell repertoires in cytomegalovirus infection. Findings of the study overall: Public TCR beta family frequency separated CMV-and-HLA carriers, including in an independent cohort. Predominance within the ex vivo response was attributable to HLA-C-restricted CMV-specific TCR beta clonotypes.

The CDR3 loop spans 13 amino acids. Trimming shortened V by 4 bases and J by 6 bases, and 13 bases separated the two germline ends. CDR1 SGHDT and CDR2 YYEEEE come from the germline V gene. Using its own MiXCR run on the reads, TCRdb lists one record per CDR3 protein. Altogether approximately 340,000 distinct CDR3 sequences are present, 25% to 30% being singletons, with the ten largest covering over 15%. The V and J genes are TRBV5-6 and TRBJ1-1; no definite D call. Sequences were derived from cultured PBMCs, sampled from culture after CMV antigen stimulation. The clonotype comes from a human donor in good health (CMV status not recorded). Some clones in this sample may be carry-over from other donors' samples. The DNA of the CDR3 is TGTGCCAGCAGCCCCTCAGGTGGGGCTGAAGCTTTCTTT. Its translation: CASSPSGGAEAFF.